A selection of T cell receptor beta chains follows, all from one sample in a study of T cell repertoires and HLA-DP antigens. Sequencing was performed with immunoSEQ multiplex PCR; in TCRdb, only in-frame clones are kept and a portion is missing. The data show approximately 100,000 clones, about 89% seen once. For these TCRs, the target antigens are not known. The sequencing sample was made of CD4+ T cells from PBMCs. These receptors were taken from a man between 50 and 59 years old in good health and CMV-seronegative. Each CDR3 is given with its conserved first and last residue. A D gene is named only where the DNA matches it firmly. Size is stated for part of the rows, as once, few or many counts, or as a class when the clone is expanded.

TRBJ1-1 | TRBV10-3 | NA | NA | CAIRPQGVTEAFF | TGTGCCATCAGGCCCCAGGGAGTCACTGAAGCTTTCTTT
TRBJ2-7 | TRBV10-3 | NA | NA | CAISVQTSSYEQYF | TGTGCCATCAGTGTGCAGACCAGCTCCTACGAGCAGTACTTC
TRBJ1-6 | TRBV30 | NA | NA | CAWRTEFNSPLHF | TGTGCCTGGAGGACAGAATTTAATTCACCCCTCCACTTT
TRBJ2-2 | TRBV19 | once | NA | CASSSLGPGELFF | TGTGCCAGTAGTTCACTAGGGCCCGGGGAGCTGTTTTTT
TRBJ1-3 | TRBV30 | NA | NA | CAWSVRRNTIYF | TGTGCCTGGAGTGTACGAAGGAACACCATATATTTT
TRBJ1-1 | TRBV5-1 | NA | NA | CASGRGENTEAFF | TGCGCCAGCGGACGAGGGGAGAACACTGAAGCTTTCTTT
TRBJ2-5 | TRBV9 | NA | NA | CASSGGQETQYF | TGTGCCAGCTCTGGCGGCCAAGAGACCCAGTACTTC
TRBJ2-2 | TRBV7-6 | NA | NA | CASSLDSSTGELFF | TGTGCCAGCAGCTTAGATAGCAGCACCGGGGAGCTGTTTTTT
TRBJ1-1 | TRBV5-6 | NA | TRBD1 | CASSPDRRSTEAFF | TGTGCCAGCAGCCCGGACAGGAGAAGCACTGAAGCTTTCTTT
TRBJ2-3 | TRBV2 | NA | TRBD2 | CARSGLVADTQYF | TGTGCGCGATCGGGACTAGTAGCGGATACGCAGTATTTT
TRBJ2-7 | TRBV30 | once | NA | CAWGDTFGQYF | TGTGCCTGGGGGGACACCTTCGGGCAGTACTTC
TRBJ1-5 | TRBV7-3 | NA | NA | CASSFGPNQPQHF | TGTGCCAGCAGCTTCGGGCCAAATCAGCCCCAGCATTTT
TRBJ1-6 | TRBV7-8 | few | NA | CASSPGGNSPLHF | TGTGCCAGCAGCCCTGGCGGTAATTCACCCCTCCACTTT
TRBJ2-1 | TRBV5-1 | NA | NA | CASSGLTPYNEQFF | TGCGCCAGCAGTGGTCTAACCCCCTACAATGAGCAGTTCTTC
TRBJ1-1 | TRBV19 | NA | TRBD1 | CASDPTGQVNTEAFF | TGTGCCAGTGACCCAACCGGACAGGTGAACACTGAAGCTTTCTTT
TRBJ1-1 | TRBV2 | medium-sized | TRBD1 | CASRMTGRDTEAFF | TGTGCCAGCAGGATGACAGGGAGGGACACTGAAGCTTTCTTT
TRBJ2-5 | TRBV5-4 | NA | NA | CASSGKGLIQETQYF | TGTGCCAGCAGCGGAAAGGGACTTATACAAGAGACCCAGTACTTC
TRBJ2-1 | TRBV6-4 | NA | TRBD1 | CASSRTGIEQFF | TGTGCCAGCAGTCGGACAGGGATTGAGCAGTTCTTC
TRBJ1-4 | TRBV30 | NA | TRBD1 | CAWSTGGRNEKLFF | TGTGCCTGGTCGACAGGGGGGCGTAATGAAAAACTGTTTTTT
TRBJ2-7 | TRBV7-9 | NA | NA | CASSLTNSYEQYF | TGTGCCAGCAGCTTGACCAATTCCTACGAGCAGTACTTC
TRBJ2-7 | TRBV7-9 | NA | NA | CASSSDRYGSYEQYF | TGTGCCAGCAGCTCCGACAGATACGGGTCCTACGAGCAGTACTTC
TRBJ1-1 | TRBV6-6 | NA | NA | CASTHKPNTEAFF | TGTGCCAGCACCCACAAACCGAACACTGAAGCTTTCTTT
TRBJ2-7 | TRBV7-6 | NA | TRBD1 | CASSPRPGQGGSNEQYF | TGTGCCAGCAGCCCGCGACCTGGACAGGGTGGTAGCAACGAGCAGTACTTC
TRBJ2-2 | TRBV7-9 | NA | TRBD2 | CASSRLAGTGELFF | TGTGCCAGCAGCCGACTAGCGGGCACCGGGGAGCTGTTTTTT
TRBJ2-2 | TRBV13 | NA | TRBD2 | CASSGLAANTGELFF | TGTGCCAGCAGTGGACTAGCGGCGAACACCGGGGAGCTGTTTTTT
TRBJ2-7 | TRBV5-5 | NA | NA | CASSLRDGPYEQYF | TGTGCCAGCAGCCTAAGGGACGGACCCTACGAGCAGTACTTC
TRBJ1-1 | TRBV11-2 | NA | NA | CASSSTTGMNTEAFF | TGTGCCAGCAGCTCCACTACAGGGATGAACACTGAAGCTTTCTTT
TRBJ1-2 | TRBV6-1 | NA | NA | CASSEGGALNYGYTF | TGTGCCAGCAGTGAAGGTGGGGCGCTTAACTATGGCTACACCTTC
TRBJ2-2 | TRBV7-2 | NA | NA | CASTLRGGTGELFF | TGTGCCAGCACCTTGAGAGGTGGAACCGGGGAGCTGTTTTTT
TRBJ1-5 | TRBV4-1 | NA | NA | CASSQDTASNQPQHF | TGCGCCAGCAGCCAAGATACAGCCAGCAATCAGCCCCAGCATTTT
TRBJ2-2 | TRBV14 | NA | TRBD1 | CASSRTGANTGELFF | TGTGCCAGCAGCCGTACAGGGGCGAACACCGGGGAGCTGTTTTTT
TRBJ1-4 | TRBV6-6 | NA | NA | CASSRTINEKLFF | TGTGCCAGCAGCCGGACCATTAATGAAAAACTGTTTTTT
TRBJ2-3 | TRBV5-6 | NA | NA | CASRVGSTDTQYF | TGTGCCAGCCGGGTTGGAAGCACAGATACGCAGTATTTT
TRBJ2-4 | TRBV5-5 | NA | NA | CASTPTRTTQNIQYF | TGTGCCAGCACCCCCACCAGGACGACACAAAACATTCAGTACTTC
TRBJ2-3 | TRBV6-6 | NA | NA | CASTLGTDTQYF | TGTGCCAGCACCCTAGGGACAGATACGCAGTATTTT
TRBJ2-7 | TRBV6-6 | NA | TRBD2 | CASSSYSGGAGEQYF | TGTGCCAGCAGTTCCTATAGCGGGGGAGCAGGCGAGCAGTACTTC
TRBJ1-5 | TRBV5-6 | NA | TRBD1 | CASSLGPGGSNQPQHF | TGTGCCAGCAGCTTGGGGCCAGGGGGTAGCAATCAGCCCCAGCATTTT
TRBJ1-5 | TRBV28 | NA | TRBD1 | CASRVDRVGQPQHF | TGTGCCAGCAGGGTTGACAGGGTCGGTCAGCCCCAGCATTTT
TRBJ1-5 | TRBV2 | NA | NA | CASSFLGQNQPQHF | TGTGCCAGCAGTTTTTTAGGACAGAATCAGCCCCAGCATTTT
TRBJ2-1 | TRBV11-3 | NA | NA | CASSLDPTFNEQFF | TGTGCCAGCAGCTTAGATCCAACGTTTAATGAGCAGTTCTTC
TRBJ1-5 | TRBV5-5 | few | NA | CASSLGIQPQHF | TGTGCCAGCAGCCTAGGGATTCAGCCCCAGCATTTT
TRBJ1-1 | TRBV7-3 | NA | NA | CASSLGGMNTEAFF | TGTGCCAGCAGCTTAGGGGGCATGAACACTGAAGCTTTCTTT
TRBJ2-2 | TRBV30 | NA | TRBD1 | CAWGTGFRGGELFF | TGTGCCTGGGGGACAGGGTTTCGGGGCGGGGAGCTGTTTTTT
TRBJ1-5 | TRBV7-2 | NA | TRBD1 | CASSPQGDQPQHF | TGTGCCAGCAGCCCACAGGGGGATCAGCCCCAGCATTTT
TRBJ1-5 | TRBV7-2 | once | NA | CASSPGQKGQPQHF | TGTGCCAGCAGCCCCGGACAGAAGGGTCAGCCCCAGCATTTT